Below, one T cell receptor (beta chain) is given with its context. These data belong to a study of cytomegalovirus exposure and HLA in healthy donors. With 60 Vbeta and 13 Jbeta primers, the PCR was carried out. Only in-frame clones appear in the TCRdb table, and some are missing; sequencing was by immunoSEQ multiplex PCR. Among roughly 140,000 clones listed, over 75% were seen once. Unrecorded immune exposures were likely, despite nominal health at sampling. CDR3 size: 13 residues. Germline lookup yields CDR1 SGHVS and CDR2 FNYEAQ. Trimming shortened V by 2 bases and J by 5 bases, and 7 bases separated the two germline ends.

The J gene is TRBJ1-5, the V gene TRBV7-6; tentative D call: TRBD1 (5 bases). The clonotype comes from a woman aged 25 to 39 in good health and CMV-seronegative. The sequencing input was PBMCs. The CDR3 DNA reads as TGTGCCAGCAGCTTAACGGGGGATCAGCCCCAGCATTTT. Translated, it gives CASSLTGDQPQHF.